Listed below are T cell receptor beta chains from one sample, sequenced in a study of T cells in localized non-small cell lung cancer. Sequencing used immunoSEQ multiplex PCR; TCRdb keeps in-frame clones, though not all of them. This table holds tens of thousands of clones, over 80% found once. Sequencing was performed on peripheral blood, taken before any cancer treatment. The source is a man aged 40-75 years with stage I squamous cell lung carcinoma. The CDR3 runs from the conserved cysteine through the conserved F or W. The D gene is left open where the match is weak. Size tells how often a clone was seen (once, few, many) or the class of an expanded clone, and some rows leave it out.

-	-	TRBV11-2	12	TRBJ1-3	CASSLGGNTIYF	TGTGCCAGCAGCTTAGGGGGAAACACCATATATTTT
-	-	TRBV5-1	14	TRBJ1-3	CASSTGTVGNTIYF	TGCGCCAGCAGCACGGGGACCGTTGGAAACACCATATATTTT
-	-	TRBV2	12	TRBJ1-1	CASSGTDTEAFF	TGTGCCAGCAGCGGGACGGACACTGAAGCTTTCTTT
-	TRBD2	TRBV27	20	TRBJ2-7	CASSLPPRRGSSASSYEQYF	TGTGCCAGCAGTTTACCACCCCGGCGGGGGTCTTCAGCAAGCTCCTACGAGCAGTACTTC
-	-	TRBV5-1	14	TRBJ2-5	CASSPDWNANDQYF	TGCGCCAGCAGCCCGGACTGGAATGCTAACGACCAGTACTTC
-	TRBD1	TRBV29-1	12	TRBJ2-3	CSGDRGQNTQYF	TGCAGCGGAGACAGGGGGCAAAATACGCAGTATTTT
-	TRBD1	TRBV9	15	TRBJ1-1	CASSVPGQKNTEAFF	TGTGCCAGCAGCGTACCGGGACAGAAGAACACTGAAGCTTTCTTT
-	TRBD1	TRBV2	15	TRBJ1-1	CASSGTGGMGTEAFF	TGTGCCAGCAGTGGGACAGGGGGCATGGGGACTGAAGCTTTCTTT
-	TRBD2	TRBV28	14	TRBJ2-2	CATLLSGATGELFF	TGTGCCACCCTCTTAAGCGGGGCCACCGGGGAGCTGTTTTTT
-	-	TRBV6-1	16	TRBJ1-5	CASSELHGFGNQPQHF	TGTGCCAGCAGTGAATTACATGGGTTTGGCAATCAGCCCCAGCATTTT
-	-	TRBV30	16	TRBJ1-4	CAWSVGSGEYNEKLFF	TGTGCCTGGAGTGTTGGCAGCGGAGAATATAATGAAAAACTGTTTTTT
-	TRBD1	TRBV5-1	15	TRBJ2-5	CASSLGTGRWETQYF	TGCGCCAGCAGCTTAGGGACAGGGCGTTGGGAGACCCAGTACTTC
medium-sized	-	TRBV9	13	TRBJ1-5	CASSAIPGQPQHF	TGTGCCAGCAGCGCGATCCCAGGGCAGCCCCAGCATTTT
-	-	TRBV7-2	15	TRBJ1-5	CASSFSGNSNQPQHF	TGTGCCAGCAGCTTCTCAGGGAATAGCAATCAGCCCCAGCATTTT
once	TRBD1	TRBV6-5	14	TRBJ1-2	CASRRDRGYYGYTF	TGTGCCAGCAGAAGGGACAGGGGGTACTATGGCTACACCTTC
-	-	TRBV6-1	13	TRBJ2-2	CATTRGLTGELFF	TGTGCCACCACTCGGGGCCTCACCGGGGAGCTGTTTTTT
-	-	TRBV7-2	15	TRBJ1-2	CASSLARGGTYGYTF	TGTGCCAGCAGCTTAGCGAGGGGAGGGACCTATGGCTACACCTTC
-	TRBD1	TRBV19	14	TRBJ2-1	CASSRTGQNNEQFF	TGTGCCAGTAGTCGGACAGGACAAAACAATGAGCAGTTCTTC
-	-	TRBV7-7	15	TRBJ2-2	CASSRDRSNTGELFF	TGTGCCAGCAGCCGGGACCGATCGAACACCGGGGAGCTGTTTTTT
-	-	TRBV2	13	TRBJ2-2	CASSEYSAGELFF	TGTGCCAGCAGTGAATATTCCGCCGGGGAGCTGTTTTTT
-	-	TRBV9	13	TRBJ1-4	CASSANDREKLFF	TGTGCCAGCAGCGCAAACGACAGGGAAAAACTGTTTTTT
once	-	TRBV9	18	TRBJ1-4	CASSPREGGGGLSEKLFF	TGTGCCAGCAGCCCCAGAGAGGGGGGTGGGGGGCTGAGTGAAAAACTGTTTTTT
-	-	TRBV5-4	12	TRBJ1-2	CASSSDSYGYTF	TGTGCCAGCAGCTCGGACAGCTATGGCTACACCTTC
-	-	TRBV19	13	TRBJ2-2	CATSRGDSGELFF	TGTGCCACCAGTAGGGGAGATAGCGGGGAGCTGTTTTTT
-	-	TRBV5-1	13	TRBJ1-4	CASSFLYAGKLFF	TGCGCCAGCAGCTTTCTTTACGCTGGAAAACTGTTTTTT
-	TRBD1	TRBV10-1	13	TRBJ1-5	CASITGGNRPQHF	TGCGCCAGCATAACAGGGGGGAATCGGCCCCAGCATTTT
-	-	TRBV6-6	14	TRBJ1-4	CASRLNRDTEKLFF	TGTGCCAGCAGATTAAACCGGGACACCGAAAAACTGTTTTTT
-	-	TRBV28	13	TRBJ2-3	CASINSGTDTQYF	TGTGCCAGCATCAATTCTGGCACAGATACGCAGTATTTT
-	-	TRBV30	14	TRBJ2-6	CAWSWGTGANVLTF	TGTGCCTGGAGCTGGGGTACTGGGGCCAACGTCCTGACTTTC
-	-	TRBV7-9	11	TRBJ2-5	CASSRQETQYF	TGTGCCAGCAGCAGGCAAGAGACCCAGTACTTC
-	-	TRBV6-5	13	TRBJ1-1	CASSWAMNTEAFF	TGTGCCAGCAGTTGGGCCATGAACACTGAAGCTTTCTTT
-	-	TRBV11-2	15	TRBJ1-6	CASSPLKGESSPLHF	TGTGCCAGCAGCCCCTTAAAGGGGGAGAGTTCACCCCTCCACTTT
-	-	TRBV28	12	TRBJ1-2	CASRNGRYGYTF	TGTGCCAGCAGGAATGGGCGATATGGCTACACCTTC
once	TRBD2	TRBV19	13	TRBJ2-5	CASRLGGTETQYF	TGTGCCAGTAGGTTGGGGGGGACGGAGACCCAGTACTTC
-	-	TRBV28	14	TRBJ2-7	CASSFPTASGEQYF	TGTGCCAGCAGTTTCCCGACGGCTTCGGGCGAGCAGTACTTC
-	TRBD2	TRBV9	17	TRBJ2-5	CASSVSGSGGPKETQYF	TGTGCCAGCAGCGTGAGTGGGAGCGGGGGACCTAAAGAGACCCAGTACTTC
few	-	TRBV18	13	TRBJ1-5	CASSRTINQPQHF	TGTGCCAGCTCACGGACAATAAATCAGCCCCAGCATTTT